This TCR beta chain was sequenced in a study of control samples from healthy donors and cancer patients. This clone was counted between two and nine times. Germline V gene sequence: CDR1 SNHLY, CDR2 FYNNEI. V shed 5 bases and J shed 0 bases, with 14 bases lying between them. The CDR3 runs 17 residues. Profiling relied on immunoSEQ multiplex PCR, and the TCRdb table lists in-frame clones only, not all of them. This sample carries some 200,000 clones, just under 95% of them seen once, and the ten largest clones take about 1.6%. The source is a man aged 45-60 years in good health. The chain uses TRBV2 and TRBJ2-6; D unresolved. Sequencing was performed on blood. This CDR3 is CASSTPRDRSGANVLTF. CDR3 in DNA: TGTGCCAGCAGTACCCCAAGGGATCGCTCTGGGGCCAACGTCCTGACTTTC.